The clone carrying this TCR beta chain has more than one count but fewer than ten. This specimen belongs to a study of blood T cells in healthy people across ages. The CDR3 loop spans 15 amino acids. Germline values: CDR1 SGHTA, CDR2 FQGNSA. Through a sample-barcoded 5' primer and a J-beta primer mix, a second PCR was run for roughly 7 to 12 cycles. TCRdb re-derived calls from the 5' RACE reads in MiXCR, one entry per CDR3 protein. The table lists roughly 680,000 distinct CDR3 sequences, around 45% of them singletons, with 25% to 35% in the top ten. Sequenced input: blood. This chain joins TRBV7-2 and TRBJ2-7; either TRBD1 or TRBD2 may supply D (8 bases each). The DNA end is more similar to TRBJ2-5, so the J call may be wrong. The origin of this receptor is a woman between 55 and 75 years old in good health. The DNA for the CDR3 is TGTGCCAGCAGTTCAGGGGGCGCGGGGGGACAGACCCAGTACTTC. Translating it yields CASSSGGAGGQTQYF.